Sequencing of this TCR beta chain was carried out in a study of shared clonotypes between healthy human individuals. Overall study results and limits: Generally, naive subsets (rather than memory subsets) showed larger estimated richness.

With V trimmed by 6 bases and J by 10 bases, 5 bases remained unmatched. CDR3 length equals 11 residues. Germline values: CDR1 LGHNT, CDR2 FRNRAP. Generated by immunoSEQ multiplex PCR, the TCRdb table keeps only in-frame clones and is missing some. This table has more than 2 million clones, approximately 96% appearing once. Turning to this clone: The antigen is not known.

The TCR comes from a man aged 18 to 30 in good health. The chain links TRBV12-5 to TRBJ1-1; 7 nucleotides align to TRBD1. Sample: naive CD4+ T cells sorted from blood. Subset indicated: CD45RA+ positively selected. In DNA, the CDR3 is TGTGCTAGTGGGACGACAGGGAGAGCTTTCTTT. Translated: CASGTTGRAFF.